Below are 12 T cell receptor beta chains sequenced from a single sample in a study of beta chain features in type 1 diabetes. Since all of the isolated RNA was reverse transcribed, expressed TCRB transcripts were what got sequenced. The protocol was immunoSEQ multiplex PCR, while the TCRdb copy is restricted to in-frame clones and leaves out a portion. The sample shows almost 350,000 clones, 20% of them seen only once. The sequenced material came from naive CD4+ T cells from blood. Receptor source: a woman between 18 and 29 years old in good health.

This clone was picked up a small number of times. This sequence joins TRBV19 and TRBJ2-7; D may be TRBD2 (5 bases). The CDR3 is 14 amino acids. Trimming took off 3 bases at V and 1 base at J, with 10 bases between the two ends. The germline V gene has CDR1 LNHDA and CDR2 SQIVND (reference sequence). In DNA, the CDR3 is TGTGCCAGTAGTATTCGAGGACTGTCCTACGAGCAGTACTTC. This codes for CASSIRGLSYEQYF.

The chain links TRBV7-2 to TRBJ2-5, with 8 bases fitting TRBD2. The CDR3 contains 15 residues. J was trimmed by 1 base and V by 7 bases; bases with no gene match: 8. In germline, CDR1 is SGHTA, CDR2 FQGNSA. The CDR3 DNA reads as TGTGCCAGCAACCTCCGGGGGGGAACCCAAGAGACCCAGTACTTC. Protein sequence: CASNLRGGTQETQYF.

The table lists this clone with a few counts. The chain combines TRBV5-1 with TRBJ2-7; no definite D call. The V and J ends lost 4 bases and 6 bases respectively, with 17 bases between them. The CDR3 is made up of 14 amino acids. Germline loops: CDR1 SGHRS, CDR2 YFSETQ. The DNA for the CDR3 is TGCGCCAGCAGCCTGTTGACTTCCCTCGGCGAGCAGTACTTC. It specifies CASSLLTSLGEQYF. Together with reference TRBV5-1 and TRBJ2-7, the CDR3 gives the full variable domain: KAGVTQTPRYLIKTRGQQVTLSCSPISGHRSVSWYQQTPGQGLQFLFEYFSETQRNKGNFPGRFSGRQFSNSRSEMNVSTLELGDSALYLCASSLLTSLGEQYFGPGTRLTVT.

The sample holds a few counts of this clone. The J gene is TRBJ2-1, the V gene TRBV7-9; D unresolved. In germline, CDR1 is SEHNR, CDR2 FQNEAQ (reference sequence). CDR3 size: 11 residues. The V gene lost 3 bases and the J gene lost 7 bases, with 4 bases spanning the gap. The CDR3 loop is CASSFVNEQFF. The CDR3 DNA reads as TGTGCCAGCAGCTTCGTGAATGAGCAGTTCTTC.

The V gene is TRBV11-2, the J gene TRBJ2-5; 7 bases are shared with TRBD2. Germline CDR1 reads SGHAT; CDR2 reads FQNNGV. This CDR3 contains 14 residues. Germline trimming cut 5 bases from V and 6 bases from J; bases unmatched to any gene: 9. The CDR3 DNA reads as TGTGCCAGCAGCCCGGCGGGGGTAACCCAGACCCAGTACTTC. Residues: CASSPAGVTQTQYF.

V and J are TRBV5-1 and TRBJ2-1; TRBD1 agrees at 8 bases. J gave up 9 bases and V 4 bases, and 9 bases lay outside the gene matches. Germline-derived CDR1 and CDR2 are SGHRS and YFSETQ. There are 14 residues in the CDR3. DNA of the CDR3: TGCGCCAGCAGCCCGGACAGGGAAGGGGCTGAGCAGTTCTTC. It yields the protein CASSPDREGAEQFF.

This clone showed up just a few times. The chain couples TRBV6-1 to TRBJ1-2; D remains unclear. This CDR3 has 10 residues. V shed 8 bases and J shed 6 bases, with 7 bases lying between them. The germline V gene encodes CDR1 MNHNS and CDR2 SASEGT. CDR3 DNA: TGTGCCAGCCTGGGAGATGGCTACACCTTC. Amino acids: CASLGDGYTF.

This clone was seen more than once but under ten times. The chain links TRBV6-4 to TRBJ2-7, with D maybe TRBD1 (6 bases). The V gene lost 6 bases and the J gene lost 6 bases, with 21 bases spanning the gap. This CDR3 has 15 amino acids. Per germline, CDR1 MRHNA and CDR2 SNTAGT. In DNA, the CDR3 is TGTGCCAGCAGGGACACCGGGACAAGCGGCCTCGAGCAGTACTTC. Translation gives CASRDTGTSGLEQYF.

This clone was seen only a few times. The V call is TRBV9, the J call TRBJ1-6, with 9 positions matching TRBD1. The CDR3 sequence is 15 residues long. Germline V gives CDR1 SGDLS, CDR2 YYNGEE. V shed 4 bases, J shed 7 bases, and the junction held 6 bases outside the gene matches. CDR3 bases: TGTGCCAGCAGCCCCGGGACAGGGAAAAATTCACCCCTCCACTTT. It yields the protein CASSPGTGKNSPLHF.

This clone was picked up a small number of times. The chain employs TRBV7-2 and TRBJ1-5, with D hard to call. The germline CDR1 and CDR2 sequences are SGHTA and FQGNSA. The germline V and J ends were trimmed by 5 bases and 1 base, with 12 bases remaining between them. This CDR3 region has 15 residues. The CDR3 nucleotides read TGTGCCAGCAGCGGCAGCCGGGGAAGCAATCAGCCCCAGCATTTT. This encodes CASSGSRGSNQPQHF.

This clone showed up just a few times. The chain combines TRBV29-1 with TRBJ1-3; the D is unclear. Trimming shortened V by 7 bases and J by 2 bases, and 12 bases separated the two germline ends. CDR3 length: 13 amino acids. From germline, CDR1 is SQVTM and CDR2 ANQGSEA. DNA for the CDR3: TGCAGCGGCCAGGACTTTCCTGGAAACACCATATATTTT. Protein product: CSGQDFPGNTIYF.

This clone came up a few times. The rearrangement links TRBV7-2 to TRBJ2-7, with 10 positions matching TRBD2. V shed 5 bases, J shed 0 bases, and the junction held 4 bases outside the gene matches. CDR1 is SGHTA and CDR2 is FQGNSA in the germline V gene. The CDR3 is 15 residues long. CDR3 amino acids: CASSRTSGLSYEQYF. The CDR3 region has the DNA TGTGCCAGCAGCCGGACTAGCGGACTCTCCTACGAGCAGTACTTC.